This passage covers 15 T cell receptor beta chains from one sample sequenced in a study of blood T cell repertoires in COVID-19. Method: immunoSEQ multiplex PCR; TCRdb's copy keeps in-frame clones and lacks some. Found here are fewer than 350,000 clones, over 75% of them singletons; the top ten hold 1%. The sequenced sample was PBMCs or T cells enriched from blood (not recorded which). These receptors came from a woman aged 25 to 45 who had recovered from COVID-19.

This clone appeared a single time. V and J are TRBV13 and TRBJ1-5; 8 bases match TRBD1. Germline values: CDR1 PRHDT, CDR2 FYEKMQ (reference sequence). CDR3 length equals 13 residues. V lost 4 bases and J lost 6; bases outside the gene matches: 2. This CDR3 is CASSYRGTQPQHF. The CDR3 DNA follows: TGTGCCAGCAGCTACAGGGGGACTCAGCCCCAGCATTTT.

This clone was seen a single time. This chain connects TRBV10-3 to TRBJ2-1; D possibly corresponds to TRBD1 (6 bases). This CDR3 spans 18 amino acids. V lost 3 bases, J lost 4 bases, and 22 bases lay in between. Per germline, CDR1 ENHRY and CDR2 SYGVKD. The CDR3 reads CAISDAAGQLGIYNEQFF. The CDR3 DNA is TGTGCCATCAGTGATGCCGCCGGACAGCTGGGGATTTACAATGAGCAGTTCTTC.

The rearrangement joins TRBV28 to TRBJ1-1, with D tentatively TRBD1 (6 bases). Germline CDR1 reads MDHEN; CDR2 reads SYDVKM. The CDR3 extends over 15 amino acids. The ends were cut back, 5 bases at V and 3 bases at J, with 16 bases in the middle. CDR3 DNA: TGTGCCAGCAGTGGGGCGGACAGAGCCTACACTGAAGCTTTCTTT. The encoded protein is CASSGADRAYTEAFF.

The rearrangement joins TRBV21-1 to TRBJ2-1; the D call of TRBD1 is as the table states it, not checked on the DNA. TRBV21-1 is recorded as a pseudogene. The CDR3 runs to 16 residues. CDR3 nucleotide sequence: TGTGCCAGCAGCATCGACAGGGGGAAGGGTAACGATGAGCAGTTCTTC. Translation: CASSIDRGKGNDEQFF.

V and J are TRBV20-1 and TRBJ1-1; D perhaps matches TRBD1 (5 bases). The CDR3 covers 13 residues. V lost 3 bases and J 1 base, leaving 9 bases between the germline ends. CDR1 DFQATT and CDR2 SNEGSKA come from the germline V gene (reference sequence). The CDR3 DNA follows: TGCAGTGCTAGTGCGGGGGGGAACACTGAAGCTTTCTTT. It is translated as CSASAGGNTEAFF.

This chain uses TRBV18 with TRBJ1-1, with 8 bases fitting TRBD1. In germline, CDR1 is KGHSH, CDR2 LQKENI. With V trimmed by 4 bases and J by 0 bases, 7 bases remained unmatched. CDR3 length: 16 amino acids. This CDR3 reads CASSLEPDRVNTEAFF. The DNA of the CDR3 is TGTGCCAGCTCACTTGAACCGGACAGGGTGAACACTGAAGCTTTCTTT. Full variable domain (outside the CDR3, taken from reference TRBV18 and TRBJ1-1): NAGVMQNPRHLVRRRGQEARLRCSPMKGHSHVYWYRQLPEEGLKFMVYLQKENIIDESGMPKERFSAEFPKEGPSILRIQQVVRGDSAAYFCASSLEPDRVNTEAFFGQGTRLTVV.

The CDR3 DNA reads as TGTGCCAGCAGCCTCTGGCTAGCGGGCTACAATGAGCAGTTCTTC. Protein product: CASSLWLAGYNEQFF. V gene TRBV28 combines with J gene TRBJ2-1, with 8 bases lining up with TRBD2. V was pared by 6 bases and J by 3 bases, with 7 bases of the junction left unmatched. Germline V gene lookup returns CDR1 MDHEN and CDR2 SYDVKM. The CDR3 loop spans 15 amino acids.

Points on this clone: Other DNA sequences from this sample encode an identical CDR3 as well. The J gene is TRBJ1-1, the V gene TRBV19, with D unresolved. Trimming stripped 2 bases from V and 1 base from J, with 5 bases between. The CDR3 length is 13 residues. In germline, CDR1 is LNHDA, CDR2 SQIVND (reference sequence). CDR3 bases: TGTGCCAGTAGTATAAAGAGGAACACTGAAGCTTTCTTT. Amino acid sequence: CASSIKRNTEAFF.

CDR3 bases: TGTGCCAGCAGGTCCTTGGGAGGCTACTACAATGAGCAGTTCTTC. Protein sequence: CASRSLGGYYNEQFF. This sequence joins TRBV28 and TRBJ2-1, with D maybe TRBD2 (6 bases). V was clipped by 6 bases and J by 3 bases, with 15 bases between them. This CDR3 comprises 15 residues. CDR1 is MDHEN and CDR2 is SYDVKM in the germline V gene.

J is TRBJ2-2 and V is TRBV11-3, with a possible D match to TRBD1 (6 bases). The CDR3 extends over 16 amino acids. CDR1 is SGHNT, CDR2 YENEEA, per germline. The V end was cut by 5 bases, the J end by 1 base, with 14 bases between. The CDR3 nucleotides read TGTGCCAGCAGCCCAGGCCCACAGGGGAACACCGGGGAGCTGTTTTTT. Translated, it gives CASSPGPQGNTGELFF.

The count of this clone is one. The chain employs TRBV28 and TRBJ2-2, with TRBD2 matching 13 bases. Trimming cost V 8 bases and J 1 base; bases outside gene matches: 10. This CDR3 contains 18 residues. The V gene's germline CDR1 is MDHEN and CDR2 SYDVKM. CDR3 sequence reads: CASVRRTSGGRNTGELFF. The CDR3 DNA reads as TGTGCCAGCGTGCGGAGGACTAGCGGGGGTCGGAACACCGGGGAGCTGTTTTTT.

This sequence joins TRBV19 and TRBJ2-3; 14 bases align to TRBD2. Germline lookup yields CDR1 LNHDA and CDR2 SQIVND (reference sequence). The CDR3 extends over 19 amino acids. V dropped 3 bases and J dropped 4; count of bases not matched to a gene: 12. Written as DNA, the CDR3 is TGTGCCAGTAGTATTGTAGGACTAGCGGGAGGAGGGAGTGCAGATACGCAGTATTTT. Its translation: CASSIVGLAGGGSADTQYF.

The gene calls are TRBV5-1 and TRBJ2-2; D might be TRBD1 (5 bases). V lost 0 bases and J 6 bases, leaving 12 bases between the germline ends. Germline V lookup: CDR1 SGHRS, CDR2 YFSETQ. The CDR3 length is 15 residues. The DNA for the CDR3 is TGCGCCAGCAGCTTGGAGACAGTAGAATCCGGGGAGCTGTTTTTT. This codes for CASSLETVESGELFF.

This chain connects TRBV30 to TRBJ1-2, with no clear D. The V and J ends lost 0 bases and 5 bases respectively, with 19 bases between them. Germline V gene lookup returns CDR1 GTSNPN and CDR2 SVGIG (reference sequence). The CDR3 has 16 residues. CDR3 sequence: CAWSVSLGSQAYGYTF. Written as DNA, the CDR3 is TGTGCCTGGAGTGTAAGCCTCGGCAGTCAGGCGTATGGCTACACCTTC.

The V call is TRBV27, the J call TRBJ2-5; weak D call: TRBD2 (5 bases). The V gene lost 6 bases and the J gene lost 3 bases, with 11 bases spanning the gap. Germline V CDR1 and CDR2: MNHEY, SMNVEV (reference sequence). The CDR3 loop spans 13 amino acids. The CDR3 region has the DNA TGTGCCAGCAGACCGACGGGAAAAGAGACCCAGTACTTC. Encoded protein: CASRPTGKETQYF.